This T cell receptor (beta chain) was sequenced for a study of control samples from healthy donors and cancer patients. Clones were read by immunoSEQ multiplex PCR, and TCRdb kept only the in-frame ones, dropping some. This repertoire shows 95,000 to 100,000 clones, more than 85% found once; its top ten account for 7.8%. CDR1 is SGDLS and CDR2 is YYNGEE in the germline V gene. V gave up 0 bases and J gave up 1 base, with 17 bases separating them. The CDR3 is made up of 18 amino acids. The chain joins TRBV9 to TRBJ2-1; D is perhaps TRBD2 (7 bases). The sequence derives from a man younger than 40 in good health. Source material: blood. The CDR3, as DNA: TGTGCCAGCAGCGTAGATGTGGGAGGGGGGAGGTCCTACAATGAGCAGTTCTTC. It yields the protein CASSVDVGGGRSYNEQFF.